The 20 T cell receptor beta chains reported below all come from one sample, sequenced in a study of blood T cell repertoires in COVID-19. Clones were read by immunoSEQ multiplex PCR, and TCRdb kept only the in-frame ones, dropping some. The table lists fewer than 200,000 clones, approximately 80% of them singletons. The sequenced sample was peripheral blood. The origin of the receptors is a human donor in a cohort sampled during active COVID-19.

This sequence joins TRBV9 and TRBJ1-2, with a weak D call TRBD1 (5 bases). The V end lost 3 bases, the J end lost 0 bases, and 9 bases lay between the germline ends. The CDR3 consists of 14 residues. In germline, CDR1 is SGDLS, CDR2 YYNGEE. CDR3 amino acids: CASSGTNSNYGYTF. The CDR3 coding sequence is TGTGCCAGCAGCGGGACAAATTCTAACTATGGCTACACCTTC.

The gene calls are TRBV5-1 and TRBJ1-1; no reliable D call. The ends were cut back, 4 bases at V and 2 bases at J, with 15 bases in the middle. From germline, CDR1 is SGHRS and CDR2 YFSETQ. The CDR3 is 15 amino acids. CDR3 nucleotide sequence: TGCGCCAGCAGCATAATGTCGCCAGAAAACACTGAAGCTTTCTTT. Its translation is CASSIMSPENTEAFF.

V usage is TRBV7-3 and J usage is TRBJ2-1, with TRBD1 matching over 8 bases. CDR3 size: 15 residues. J was trimmed by 9 bases and V by 2 bases; bases with no gene match: 9. The germline gives CDR1 SGHTA, CDR2 FQGTGA. CDR3 sequence reads: CASSLVSQGVREQFF. The CDR3 DNA reads TGTGCCAGCAGCTTAGTTTCACAGGGGGTTCGTGAGCAGTTCTTC.

The chain employs TRBV19 and TRBJ1-5; 9 positions agree with TRBD1. From germline, CDR1 is LNHDA and CDR2 SQIVND (reference sequence). The length of the CDR3 is 17 residues. V shed 5 bases, J shed 2 bases, and the junction held 10 bases outside the gene matches. For the CDR3, the DNA is TGTGCCAGTAGTCCAAAGGACAGGGGTGGTGGCAATCAGCCCCAGCATTTT. Translating gives CASSPKDRGGGNQPQHF.

This clone was seen more than once but under ten times. This chain's CDR3 is CASSVGQDSGNTIYF. CDR3 bases: TGTGCCAGCAGCGTCGGACAGGACTCTGGAAACACCATATATTTT. V usage is TRBV9 and J usage is TRBJ1-3, with 7 bases fitting TRBD1. The J segment lost 0 bases and the V segment lost 2 bases, leaving 2 bases of the junction unmatched. Germline assignment: CDR1 SGDLS and CDR2 YYNGEE. This CDR3 contains 15 residues.

The J gene is TRBJ1-5, the V gene TRBV7-6; tentatively, D is TRBD1 (6 bases). V gave up 1 base and J gave up 1 base, with 11 bases separating them. Germline lookup yields CDR1 SGHVS and CDR2 FNYEAQ. The CDR3 has 16 residues. CDR3 amino acids: CASSLGVDRSNQPQHF. In DNA form, the CDR3 reads TGTGCCAGCAGCTTAGGCGTCGACAGGAGCAATCAGCCCCAGCATTTT.

The rearrangement links TRBV19 to TRBJ2-7, with D possibly TRBD2 on 5 matching bases. Germline V gene sequence: CDR1 LNHDA, CDR2 SQIVND (reference sequence). The CDR3 loop spans 14 amino acids. V lost 1 base and J lost 0, with 7 bases in between. In nucleotides, the CDR3 is TGTGCCAGTAGTATAGGAGGGCTCTCCTACGAGCAGTACTTC. Its translation is CASSIGGLSYEQYF.

The chain joins TRBV3-1 (or the pseudogene TRBV3-2) to TRBJ1-1; TRBD1 matches 7 bases. Trimming removed 0 bases from V and 1 base from J; junction bases left unmatched: 5. CDR3 length: 16 residues. CDR1 is LGHDT, CDR2 YNNKEL, per germline (reference sequence). CDR3 in DNA: TGTGCCAGCAGCCAAGATCATAACAGGGGGAACACTGAAGCTTTCTTT. Amino acid sequence: CASSQDHNRGNTEAFF.

This chain uses TRBV2 with TRBJ1-1; D is unresolved. The V end lost 4 bases, the J end lost 0 bases, and 6 bases lay between the germline ends. The CDR3 totals 13 residues. Germline-derived CDR1 and CDR2 are SNHLY and FYNNEI. CDR3 in amino acids: CASSVEVNTEAFF. CDR3 sequence (DNA): TGTGCCAGCAGTGTGGAGGTGAACACTGAAGCTTTCTTT.

This clone was recorded only once. The gene calls are TRBV5-8 and TRBJ1-4, with 7 positions matching TRBD1. Germline V gives CDR1 SGHTS, CDR2 YDEGEE. V trimming: 1 base; J trimming: 7 bases; junction bases outside the gene matches: 4. The CDR3 loop spans 14 amino acids. The CDR3 region has the DNA TGTGCCAGCAGCTTGAAAGGGGGCGGTGAAAAACTGTTTTTT. Its protein is CASSLKGGGEKLFF.

This clone was recorded a few times. The chain has TRBV4-1 and TRBJ2-7; D unclear. The CDR3 contains 14 residues. Trimming removed 1 base at V and 3 bases at J, with 10 bases between. The germline gives CDR1 MGHRA, CDR2 YSYEKL. The CDR3 DNA sequence: TGCGCCAGCAGCCAAGCGGAGCAGCTCTACGAGCAGTACTTC. It translates to CASSQAEQLYEQYF.

This chain connects TRBV13 to TRBJ1-4; the match to TRBD1 covers 12 bases. CDR3 length: 15 amino acids. Looked up from germline, CDR1 is PRHDT and CDR2 is FYEKMQ (reference sequence). The J segment lost 14 bases and the V segment lost 3 bases, leaving 10 bases of the junction unmatched. The CDR3 here is CASSLAGTGGFGLFF. Written as DNA, the CDR3 is TGTGCCAGCAGCTTGGCCGGGACAGGGGGCTTTGGGCTGTTTTTT. Supplemented by reference TRBV13 and TRBJ1-4, the full variable domain reads AAGVIQSPRHLIKEKRETATLKCYPIPRHDTVYWYQQGPGQDPQFLISFYEKMQSDKGSIPDRFSAQQFSDYHSELNMSSLELGDSALYFCASSLAGTGGFGLFFGSGTQLSVL.

CDR3 amino acids: CASSQVLGQGHSPLHF. The CDR3 bases are TGTGCCAGCAGCCAAGTTCTTGGACAGGGTCATTCACCCCTCCACTTT. J is TRBJ1-6 and V is TRBV3-1 (or the pseudogene TRBV3-2); 8 bases line up with TRBD1. Germline CDR1 and CDR2: LGHDT and YNNKEL (reference sequence). The trim removed 1 base at V and 8 bases at J, leaving 7 bases unmatched. This CDR3 region has 16 residues.

The chain carries TRBV27 and TRBJ1-1; possible D gene TRBD1, 5 bases. V lost 5 bases, J lost 0 bases, and 16 bases lay in between. Germline V gene sequence: CDR1 MNHEY, CDR2 SMNVEV (reference sequence). The CDR3 loop spans 16 amino acids. The CDR3 loop reads CASSSRGGVMNTEAFF. The CDR3 nucleotides are TGTGCCAGCAGTAGCCGGGGGGGGGTGATGAACACTGAAGCTTTCTTT.

V usage is TRBV9 and J usage is TRBJ1-2; unclear D gene. Germline V gene sequence: CDR1 SGDLS, CDR2 YYNGEE. CDR3 length: 16 amino acids. The V and J ends lost 4 bases and 7 bases respectively, with 23 bases between them. CDR3 protein: CASSLRAGSTSPGYTF. The DNA for the CDR3 is TGTGCCAGCAGCCTGAGGGCCGGCAGTACCTCTCCTGGCTACACCTTC.

This sequence joins TRBV12-3 or TRBV12-4 and TRBJ1-4; TRBD1 matches at 8 bases. This CDR3 contains 13 residues. V lost 1 base and J lost 13; bases outside the gene matches: 5. The CDR3 nucleotides are TGTGCCAGCAGTTTAGACGGACAGGGTGGACTGTTTTTT. Its protein is CASSLDGQGGLFF.

The chain recombines TRBV11-1 with TRBJ1-1, with 8 bases that match TRBD1. With 4 bases clipped from V and 1 base from J, the junction kept 5 bases outside the gene matches. Germline V gives CDR1 SGHAT, CDR2 FQDESV (reference sequence). CDR3 length: 15 residues. For the CDR3, the DNA is TGTGCCAGCAGCTCCACCGGACAGGGGAACACTGAAGCTTTCTTT. This codes for CASSSTGQGNTEAFF.

The rearrangement joins TRBV5-6 to TRBJ2-5, with TRBD2 matching over 13 bases. The CDR3 extends over 16 amino acids. Germline-derived CDR1 and CDR2 are SGHDT and YYEEEE. J gave up 5 bases and V 4 bases, and 8 bases lay outside the gene matches. The CDR3 nucleotides are TGTGCCAGCAGCCCCCCGGGACTAGCGGGGTTGGAGACCCAGTACTTC. It yields the protein CASSPPGLAGLETQYF.

This chain links TRBV5-1 with TRBJ2-5; 7 bases are shared with TRBD1. Germline lookup yields CDR1 SGHRS and CDR2 YFSETQ. V gave up 4 bases and J gave up 1 base; unmatched junction bases: 4. The CDR3 extends over 14 amino acids. CDR3 sequence (DNA): TGCGCCAGCAGCCCTTACAGGGGCCAAGAGACCCAGTACTTC. This translates into CASSPYRGQETQYF.

This clone was seen only a few times. J is TRBJ1-6 and V is TRBV12-5, with 7 bases fitting TRBD1. CDR1 and CDR2 (germline): LGHNT, FRNRAP. With 5 bases clipped from V and 10 bases from J, the junction kept 11 bases outside the gene matches. The CDR3 is made up of 15 amino acids. CDR3 sequence reads: CASGQVEGGYSPLHF. Written as DNA, the CDR3 is TGTGCTAGTGGTCAAGTGGAAGGGGGCTACTCACCCCTCCACTTT. Full variable domain (missing parts from reference TRBV12-5 and TRBJ1-6): DARVTQTPRHKVTEMGQEVTMRCQPILGHNTVFWYRQTMMQGLELLAYFRNRAPLDDSGMPKDRFSAEMPDATLATLKIQPSEPRDSAVYFCASGQVEGGYSPLHFGNGTRLTVT.